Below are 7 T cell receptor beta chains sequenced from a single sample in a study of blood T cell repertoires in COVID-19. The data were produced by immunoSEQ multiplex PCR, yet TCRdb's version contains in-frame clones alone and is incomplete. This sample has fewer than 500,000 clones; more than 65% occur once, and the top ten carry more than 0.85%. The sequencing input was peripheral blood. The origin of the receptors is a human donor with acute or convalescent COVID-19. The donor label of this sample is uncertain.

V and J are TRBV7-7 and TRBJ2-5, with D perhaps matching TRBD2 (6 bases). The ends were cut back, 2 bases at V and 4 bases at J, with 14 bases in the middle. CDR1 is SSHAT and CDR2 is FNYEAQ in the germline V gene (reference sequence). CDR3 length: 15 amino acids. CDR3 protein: CASSLLTRRGETQYF. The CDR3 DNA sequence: TGTGCCAGCAGCTTACTAACTAGGCGGGGAGAGACCCAGTACTTC.

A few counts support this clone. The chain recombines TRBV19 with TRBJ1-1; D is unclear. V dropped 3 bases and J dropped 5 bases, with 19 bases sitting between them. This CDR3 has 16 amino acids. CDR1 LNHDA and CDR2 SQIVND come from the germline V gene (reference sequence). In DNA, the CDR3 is TGTGCCAGTAGTATTGGGGTTCCAGCCGCGGGGACTGAAGCTTTCTTT. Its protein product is CASSIGVPAAGTEAFF.

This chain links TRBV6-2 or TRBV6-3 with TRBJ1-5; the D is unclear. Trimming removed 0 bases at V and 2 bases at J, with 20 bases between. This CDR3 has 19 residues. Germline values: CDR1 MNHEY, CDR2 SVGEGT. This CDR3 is CASSYSLLRGYKRNQPQHF. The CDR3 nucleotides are TGTGCCAGCAGTTACTCTCTGCTACGAGGGTATAAGCGCAATCAGCCCCAGCATTTT.

CDR3 coding DNA: TGTGCCATCAGTGGGACAGGGAGAAATCAGCCCCAGCATTTT. This gives the protein CAISGTGRNQPQHF. This chain joins TRBV10-3 and TRBJ1-5, with 8 bases fitting TRBD1. CDR3 size: 14 residues. The J segment lost 4 bases and the V segment lost 4 bases, leaving 3 bases of the junction unmatched. Germline V gene lookup returns CDR1 ENHRY and CDR2 SYGVKD.

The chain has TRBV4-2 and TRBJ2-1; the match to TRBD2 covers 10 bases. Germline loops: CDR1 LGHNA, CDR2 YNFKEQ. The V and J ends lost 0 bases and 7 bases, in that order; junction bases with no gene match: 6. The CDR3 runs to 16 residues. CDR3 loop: CASSQDLAGVYNEQFF. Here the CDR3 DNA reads TGTGCCAGCAGCCAAGATCTAGCGGGAGTCTATAATGAGCAGTTCTTC.

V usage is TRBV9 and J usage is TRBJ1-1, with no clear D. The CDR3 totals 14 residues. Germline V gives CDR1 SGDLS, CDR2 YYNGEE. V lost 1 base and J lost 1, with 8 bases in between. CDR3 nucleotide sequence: TGTGCCAGCAGCGTAAGGCCGGGGAACACTGAAGCTTTCTTT. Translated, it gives CASSVRPGNTEAFF.

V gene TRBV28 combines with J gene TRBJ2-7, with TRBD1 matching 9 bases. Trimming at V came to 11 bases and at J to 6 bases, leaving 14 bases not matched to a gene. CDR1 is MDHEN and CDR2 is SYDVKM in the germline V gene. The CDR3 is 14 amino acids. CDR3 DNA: TGTGCCGGGCCCCCGGGACAGGGTCTAGGCGAGCAGTACTTC. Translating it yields CAGPPGQGLGEQYF.